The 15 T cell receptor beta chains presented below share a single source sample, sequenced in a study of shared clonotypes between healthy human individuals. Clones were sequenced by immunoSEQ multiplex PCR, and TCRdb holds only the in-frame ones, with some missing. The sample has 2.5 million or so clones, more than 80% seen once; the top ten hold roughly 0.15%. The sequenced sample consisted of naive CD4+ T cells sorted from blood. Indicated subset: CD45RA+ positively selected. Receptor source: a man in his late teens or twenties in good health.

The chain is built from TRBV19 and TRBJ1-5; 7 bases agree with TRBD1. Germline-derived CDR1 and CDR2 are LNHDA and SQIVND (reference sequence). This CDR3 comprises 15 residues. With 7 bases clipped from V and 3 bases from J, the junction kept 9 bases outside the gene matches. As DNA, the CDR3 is TGTGCCAGTAAATTCCCGGGACAGATCAATCAGCCCCAGCATTTT. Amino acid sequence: CASKFPGQINQPQHF.

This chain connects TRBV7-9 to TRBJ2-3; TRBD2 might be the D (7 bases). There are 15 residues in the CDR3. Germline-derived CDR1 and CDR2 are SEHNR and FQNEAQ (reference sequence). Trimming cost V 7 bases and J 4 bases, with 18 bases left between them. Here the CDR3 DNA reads TGTGCCAGCACCTCGACTTGGCGGGGGCCAGATACGCAGTATTTT. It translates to CASTSTWRGPDTQYF.

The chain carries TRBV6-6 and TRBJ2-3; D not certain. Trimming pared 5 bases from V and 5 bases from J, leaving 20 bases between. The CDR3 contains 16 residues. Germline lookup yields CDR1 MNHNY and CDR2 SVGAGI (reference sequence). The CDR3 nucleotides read TGTGCCAGCAGTACTCCGTGGGCTTTATGGGGAGATACGCAGTATTTT. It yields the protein CASSTPWALWGDTQYF.

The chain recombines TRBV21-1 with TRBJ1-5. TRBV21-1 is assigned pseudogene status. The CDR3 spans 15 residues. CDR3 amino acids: CASSTKRVRFQPQHF. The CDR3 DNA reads TGTGCCAGCAGTACCAAGCGGGTTAGGTTTCAGCCCCAGCATTTT.

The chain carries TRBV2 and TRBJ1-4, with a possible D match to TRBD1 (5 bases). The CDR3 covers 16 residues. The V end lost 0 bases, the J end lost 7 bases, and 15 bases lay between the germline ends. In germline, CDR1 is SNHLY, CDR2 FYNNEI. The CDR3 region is CASSEALGTRGEKLFF. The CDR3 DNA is TGTGCCAGCAGTGAAGCGCTTGGGACCAGAGGTGAAAAACTGTTTTTT.

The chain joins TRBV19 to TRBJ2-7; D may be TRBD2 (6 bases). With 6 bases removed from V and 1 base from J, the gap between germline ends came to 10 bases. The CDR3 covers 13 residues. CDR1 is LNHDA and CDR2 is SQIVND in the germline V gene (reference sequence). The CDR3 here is CASRSGGSYEQYF. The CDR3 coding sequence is TGTGCCAGTAGATCTGGGGGGTCCTACGAGCAGTACTTC.

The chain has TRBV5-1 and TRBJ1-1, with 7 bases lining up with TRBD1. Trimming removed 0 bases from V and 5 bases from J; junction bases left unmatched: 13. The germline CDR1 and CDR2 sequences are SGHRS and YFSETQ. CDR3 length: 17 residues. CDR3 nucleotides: TGCGCCAGCAGCTTGGCCCCCCTTGGACAGGAACGTACTGAAGCTTTCTTT. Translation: CASSLAPLGQERTEAFF.

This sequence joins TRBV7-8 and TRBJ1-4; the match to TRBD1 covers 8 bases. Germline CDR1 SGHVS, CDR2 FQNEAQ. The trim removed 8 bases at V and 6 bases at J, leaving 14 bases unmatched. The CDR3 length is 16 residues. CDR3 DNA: TGTGCCAGCTTACGGACAGGGAGAACTTCAGATGAAAAACTGTTTTTT. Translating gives CASLRTGRTSDEKLFF.

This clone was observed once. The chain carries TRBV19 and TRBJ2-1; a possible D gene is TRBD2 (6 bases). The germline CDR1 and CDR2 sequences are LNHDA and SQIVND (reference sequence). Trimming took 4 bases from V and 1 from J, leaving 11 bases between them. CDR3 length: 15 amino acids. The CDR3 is CASSTTSISYNEQFF. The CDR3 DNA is TGTGCCAGTAGTACGACTAGTATTTCCTACAATGAGCAGTTCTTC.

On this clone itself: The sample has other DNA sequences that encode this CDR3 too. In nucleotides, the CDR3 is TGTGCCAGCAGCTTACTCGGGTACACCGGGGAGCTGTTTTTT. Encoded protein: CASSLLGYTGELFF. This rearrangement joins TRBV7-2 to TRBJ2-2; no clear D gene. The V end lost 2 bases, the J end lost 3 bases, and 7 bases lay between the germline ends. Germline V gene sequence: CDR1 SGHTA, CDR2 FQGNSA. The CDR3 spans 14 residues.

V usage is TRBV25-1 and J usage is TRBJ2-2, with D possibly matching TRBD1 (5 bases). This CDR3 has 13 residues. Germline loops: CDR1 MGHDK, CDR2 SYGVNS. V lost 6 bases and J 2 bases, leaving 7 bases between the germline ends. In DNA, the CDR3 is TGTGCCAGCAGCGGACAAAACACCGGGGAGCTGTTTTTT. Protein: CASSGQNTGELFF.

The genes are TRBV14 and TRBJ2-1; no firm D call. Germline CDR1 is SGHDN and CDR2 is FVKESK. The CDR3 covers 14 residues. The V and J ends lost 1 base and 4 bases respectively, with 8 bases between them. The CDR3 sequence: CASSQVGAYNEQFF. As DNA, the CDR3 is TGTGCCAGCAGCCAAGTTGGAGCATACAATGAGCAGTTCTTC. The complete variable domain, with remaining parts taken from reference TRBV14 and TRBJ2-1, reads EAGVTQFPSHSVIEKGQTVTLRCDPISGHDNLYWYRRVMGKEIKFLLHFVKESKQDESGMPNNRFLAERTGGTYSTLKVQPAELEDSGVYFCASSQVGAYNEQFFGPGTRLTVL.

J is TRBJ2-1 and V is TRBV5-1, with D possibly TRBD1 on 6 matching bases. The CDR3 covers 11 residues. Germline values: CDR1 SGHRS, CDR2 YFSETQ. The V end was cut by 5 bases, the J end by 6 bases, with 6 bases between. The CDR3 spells CASRGANEQFF. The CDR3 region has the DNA TGCGCCAGCAGGGGGGCCAATGAGCAGTTCTTC.

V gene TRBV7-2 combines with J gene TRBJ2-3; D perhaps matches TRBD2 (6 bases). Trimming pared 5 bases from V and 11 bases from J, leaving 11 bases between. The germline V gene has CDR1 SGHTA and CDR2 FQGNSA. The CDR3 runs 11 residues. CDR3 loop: CASSAGRGQYF. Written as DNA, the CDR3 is TGTGCCAGCAGCGCGGGGCGAGGGCAGTATTTT.

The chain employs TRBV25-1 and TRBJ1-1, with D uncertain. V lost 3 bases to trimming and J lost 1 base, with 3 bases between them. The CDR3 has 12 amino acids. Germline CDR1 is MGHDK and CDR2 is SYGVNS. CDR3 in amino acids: CASSDRNTEAFF. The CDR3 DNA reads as TGTGCCAGCAGTGACAGGAACACTGAAGCTTTCTTT.